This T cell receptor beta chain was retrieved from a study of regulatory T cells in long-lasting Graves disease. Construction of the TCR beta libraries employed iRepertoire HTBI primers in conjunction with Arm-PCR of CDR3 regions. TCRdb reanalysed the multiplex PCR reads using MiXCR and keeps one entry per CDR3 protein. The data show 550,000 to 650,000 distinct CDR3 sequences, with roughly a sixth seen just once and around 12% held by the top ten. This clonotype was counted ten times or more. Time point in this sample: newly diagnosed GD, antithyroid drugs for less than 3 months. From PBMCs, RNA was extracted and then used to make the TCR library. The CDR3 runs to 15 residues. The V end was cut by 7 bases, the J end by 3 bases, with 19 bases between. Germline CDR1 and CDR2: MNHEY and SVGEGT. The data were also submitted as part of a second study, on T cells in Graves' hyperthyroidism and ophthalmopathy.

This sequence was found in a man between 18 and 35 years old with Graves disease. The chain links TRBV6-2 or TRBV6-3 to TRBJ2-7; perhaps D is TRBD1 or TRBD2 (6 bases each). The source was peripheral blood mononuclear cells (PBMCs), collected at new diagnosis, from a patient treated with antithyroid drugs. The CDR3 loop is CASTLTGGAFYEQYF. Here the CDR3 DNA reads TGTGCCAGCACCTTGACAGGAGGGGCGTTCTACGAGCAGTACTTC.